This T cell receptor beta chain is drawn from a study of cytomegalovirus exposure and HLA in healthy donors. Study-wide findings and caveats: According to the study, 160 or so TCR beta chains were cytomegalovirus-associated. Earlier analysis looked at TCR beta V segments, and most were productive about 90% or about 30% of the time. When analyzed later, a missense DCLRE1C variant was found to be linked to TCR beta V- and J-gene trimming.

Germline trimming cut 8 bases from V and 7 bases from J; bases unmatched to any gene: 8. The germline V gene encodes CDR1 MDHEN and CDR2 SYDVKM. The CDR3 extends over 14 amino acids. The PCR was carried out with 60 Vbeta primers and 13 Jbeta primers. This table comes from immunoSEQ multiplex PCR, and its TCRdb copy is limited to in-frame clones, with some not included. The sample contains some 120,000 clones, around three quarters of which appear only once. Nominal health characterized the donors when sampled, though unrecorded immune exposures were likely. This clone came up once. Its antigen is as yet unknown.

Sequencing was carried out using PBMCs. This sequence was found in a man aged 30 to 39 in good health and CMV-seropositive. The chain combines TRBV28 with TRBJ1-6; 7 bases are shared with TRBD1. The CDR3 region has the DNA TGTGCCAGCGGACGAGACAGGGAAAATTCACCCCTCCACTTT. Its translation: CASGRDRENSPLHF.